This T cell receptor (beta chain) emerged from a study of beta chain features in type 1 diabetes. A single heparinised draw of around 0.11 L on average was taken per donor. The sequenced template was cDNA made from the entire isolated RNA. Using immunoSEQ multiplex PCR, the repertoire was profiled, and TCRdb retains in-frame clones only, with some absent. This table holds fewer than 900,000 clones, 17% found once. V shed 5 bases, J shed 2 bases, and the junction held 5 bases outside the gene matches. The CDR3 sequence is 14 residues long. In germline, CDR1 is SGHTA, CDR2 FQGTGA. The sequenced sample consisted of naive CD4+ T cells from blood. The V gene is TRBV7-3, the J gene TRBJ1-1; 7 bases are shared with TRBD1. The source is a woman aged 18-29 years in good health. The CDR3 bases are TGTGCCAGCAGCCGGGGACAGCACAACACTGAAGCTTTCTTT. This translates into CASSRGQHNTEAFF.